The T cell receptor (beta chain) under discussion was sequenced for a study of T cells in women clearing cervical HPV infection. Concerning this clone: The observed sequence ends 3 residues before the CDR3 terminus, with the missing tail filled in from the germline J gene.

MY09/MY11 PCR detected cervical HPV DNA; dot-blot assigned genotypes. Germline lookup yields CDR1 SGHVS and CDR2 FNYEAQ. This CDR3 is 15 amino acids long. The ends lost 4 bases at V and 4 bases at J; junction bases unmatched: 4. TCRdb's table, derived via immunoSEQ multiplex PCR, lists solely in-frame clones and lacks some. The sample table sets out 25,000 to 35,000 clones. The receptor was derived from a woman between 18 and 75 years old with a cervical HPV16 infection that either progressed to CIN3+ or cleared (not recorded which). The sequenced sample consisted of blood buffy coat. V usage is TRBV7-6 and J usage is TRBJ2-1; 10 bases are a match to TRBD2. CDR3 DNA, as far as it was read: TGTGCCAGCAGCTCGAGGACTAGCGGTTACAATGAG. As protein: CASSSRTSGYNE. The whole CDR3 sequence is CASSSRTSGYNEQFF.